Below are 27 T cell receptor beta chains sequenced from a single sample in a study of spatial heterogeneity in lung cancer. TCRdb redid the calling of the 5' RACE reads with MiXCR, one entry per CDR3 protein. The sample holds around 2,400 distinct CDR3 sequences; about 55% are singletons and the top ten take under 10%. Regarding time point: blood at routine non-recurrence follow-up after resection. The sequencing used PBMCs, collected at follow-up. The origin of the receptors is a female donor with early-stage non-small cell lung cancer.

This clonotype was observed a single time. This beta chain is a stray read from a library made for alpha chains; its abundance is not meaningful. The chain recombines TRBV2 with TRBJ2-7; TRBD1 aligns across 10 bases. CDR1 SNHLY and CDR2 FYNNEI come from the germline V gene. Unmatched junction bases numbered 6, after V lost 2 bases and J lost 5 bases. This CDR3 has 15 residues. The CDR3: CASSEWDRGWDEQYV. In DNA, the CDR3 is TGTGCCAGCAGTGAATGGGACAGGGGTTGGGACGAGCAGTACGTC.

With regard to this clonotype: As an off-target read in a library built for alpha chains, this beta chain has a frequency of little significance. V usage is TRBV6-6 and J usage is TRBJ2-3; 8 bases line up with TRBD2. CDR3 length equals 15 residues. The V gene end was trimmed by 7 bases and the J gene end by 1 base; junction bases not matched to a gene: 7. From germline, CDR1 is MNHNY and CDR2 SVGAGI (reference sequence). CDR3 region: CASTRGGVRTDTQYF. The CDR3 coding sequence is TGTGCCAGCACCCGGGGGGGAGTCCGCACAGATACGCAGTATTTT.

In regard to this clonotype: In a library made to pick up alpha chains, this beta chain is a stray read with a size that means little. V and J are TRBV11-3 and TRBJ2-1, with a weak D call TRBD2 (6 bases). V lost 5 bases to trimming and J lost 6 bases, with 17 bases between them. CDR1 and CDR2 from the germline V gene are SGHNT and YENEEA. This CDR3 is built from 15 residues. The CDR3 is CASSPFETRGNEQFF. The CDR3, as DNA: TGTGCCAGCAGCCCTTTTGAGACGCGGGGCAATGAGCAGTTCTTC.

Concerning this clonotype: This beta chain is a stray sequence in a library constructed for alpha chains; its clone size is not meaningful. CDR3 DNA: TGTGCCAGCAGCTACGACTATCTTGCCTATGGCTACACCTTC. Protein sequence: CASSYDYLAYGYTF. The chain joins TRBV7-9 to TRBJ1-2, with no clear D. Trimming removed 4 bases at V and 4 bases at J, with 13 bases between. The CDR3 has 14 residues. The V gene's germline CDR1 is SEHNR and CDR2 FQNEAQ (reference sequence).

Comments on this clonotype: This beta chain is an unintended read in a library built for alpha chains; its size means little. The chain carries TRBV5-1 and TRBJ2-7, with a tentative D call TRBD1 (5 bases). Per the germline V gene, CDR1 is SGHRS and CDR2 is YFSETQ. The V and J ends lost 3 bases and 5 bases respectively, with 18 bases between them. The CDR3 has 15 residues. CDR3: CASSSSTEWGNEQYF. Here the CDR3 DNA reads TGCGCCAGCAGCTCCTCGACAGAATGGGGTAACGAGCAGTACTTC.

In its sample, this clonotype was seen a few times. A library prepared for alpha chains yielded this beta chain as an off-target read; its size is of little meaning. J is TRBJ2-7 and V is TRBV20-1, with 8 bases identical to TRBD2. V gave up 2 bases and J gave up 3 bases; unmatched junction bases: 9. The CDR3 sequence is 15 residues long. Germline CDR1 and CDR2: DFQATT and SNEGSKA (reference sequence). The CDR3 DNA reads as TGCAGTGCTAGAAAAAGCGGGAGAAGGGGCTACGAGCAGTACTTC. This encodes CSARKSGRRGYEQYF.

As regards this clonotype: The library was designed around alpha chains, so this beta chain is a stray read whose abundance carries little weight. The chain uses TRBV7-2 and TRBJ2-1; TRBD1 is a possible D gene (6 bases). Trimming pared 0 bases from V and 0 bases from J, leaving 6 bases between. The CDR3 loop spans 15 amino acids. The germline V gene encodes CDR1 SGHTA and CDR2 FQGNSA. The CDR3 spells CASSLAGASYNEQFF. CDR3 bases: TGTGCCAGCAGCTTAGCGGGGGCCTCCTACAATGAGCAGTTCTTC.

Worth noting for this clonotype: In a library made to pick up alpha chains, this beta chain is a stray read with a size that means little. V is TRBV11-2 and J is TRBJ2-1; possibly TRBD2 for D (5 bases). CDR1 is SGHAT and CDR2 is FQNNGV in the germline V gene. V shed 4 bases and J shed 8 bases, with 15 bases lying between them. The CDR3 extends over 14 amino acids. CDR3 protein: CASSYRTLGDEQFF. The CDR3 DNA sequence: TGTGCCAGCAGCTACCGGACTTTAGGCGATGAGCAGTTCTTC.

This clonotype was seen once. This beta chain was picked up by a library intended for alpha chains and is off target, so its count carries little meaning. The chain couples TRBV19 to TRBJ2-5; D is ambiguous. Trimming pared 4 bases from V and 5 bases from J, leaving 8 bases between. The CDR3 extends over 12 amino acids. Germline CDR1 is LNHDA and CDR2 is SQIVND (reference sequence). CDR3 nucleotides: TGTGCCAGTAGTACGGCGCGGGAGACCCAGTACTTC. The encoded protein is CASSTARETQYF.

This clonotype has just one count. This beta chain slipped into a library made for alpha chains as a stray read, so its size is not meaningful. CDR3 nucleotides: TGTGCCAGCAGGGGCAGGGACCTTGGTAGCGTCCTGACTTTC. This sequence encodes CASRGRDLGSVLTF. The J gene is TRBJ2-6, the V gene TRBV9; possibly TRBD1 or TRBD2 for D (5 bases each). The CDR3 spans 14 residues. Trimming pared 5 bases from V and 12 bases from J, leaving 18 bases between. CDR1 is SGDLS, CDR2 YYNGEE, per germline.

Points on this clonotype: A library made for alpha chains picked up this beta chain off target, so its size means little. The rearrangement joins TRBV2 to TRBJ2-3; maybe TRBD2 (6 bases). The germline V gene has CDR1 SNHLY and CDR2 FYNNEI. V was shortened by 6 bases and J by 2 bases, with 12 bases between the two germline ends. The CDR3 spans 14 residues. The CDR3 here is CASSRGTLTDTQYF. CDR3 in DNA: TGTGCCAGCAGCCGCGGGACGCTCACAGATACGCAGTATTTT.

In the case of this clonotype: This beta chain was picked up by a library intended for alpha chains and is off target, so its count carries little meaning. V usage is TRBV6-2 or TRBV6-3 and J usage is TRBJ2-2; 13 bases align to TRBD2. CDR1 is MNHEY, CDR2 SVGEGT, per germline. Trimming took 7 bases from V and 3 from J; bases not matched to a gene: 14. This CDR3 contains 19 residues. CDR3: CASNGLAGVRDVDTGELFF. CDR3 sequence (DNA): TGTGCCAGCAACGGACTAGCGGGAGTCCGTGACGTGGACACCGGGGAGCTGTTTTTT.

Details on this clonotype: This beta chain was picked up by a library intended for alpha chains and is off target, so its count carries little meaning. The rearrangement joins TRBV6-2 or TRBV6-3 to TRBJ2-7, with TRBD1 matching over 10 bases. V shed 5 bases, J shed 4 bases, and the junction held 5 bases outside the gene matches. The CDR3 length is 14 residues. Germline V lookup: CDR1 MNHEY, CDR2 SVGEGT. In DNA, the CDR3 is TGTGCCAGCAGTGAGGGACAGGGGAAGTACGAGCAGTACGTC. Its protein is CASSEGQGKYEQYV.

Note on this clonotype: Because this beta chain is a stray read in a library intended to capture alpha chains, its abundance should not be given much weight. The genes are TRBV6-4 and TRBJ2-2; TRBD2 might be the D (6 bases). Trimming pared 5 bases from V and 6 bases from J, leaving 16 bases between. The CDR3 consists of 15 residues. The germline V gene has CDR1 MRHNA and CDR2 SNTAGT. CDR3 region: CASSKAGGVPGELFF. Written as DNA, the CDR3 is TGTGCCAGCAGTAAGGCCGGCGGGGTCCCCGGGGAGCTGTTTTTT.

A word on this clonotype: Found in a library prepared for alpha chains, this beta chain is an off-target read, and its abundance has little meaning. This rearrangement joins TRBV7-2 to TRBJ2-3, with D perhaps assigned TRBD1 or TRBD2 (6 bases each). V lost 5 bases and J 5 bases, leaving 26 bases between the germline ends. CDR1 is SGHTA, CDR2 FQGNSA, per germline. The CDR3 has 18 residues. CDR3 sequence (DNA): TGTGCCAGCAGCACGGAGGGGGGAAGTAGGGGTTTCGGAGATACGCAGTATTTT. Translation gives CASSTEGGSRGFGDTQYF.

This clonotype was seen a few times. The library was prepared for alpha chains; this beta chain is a stray read, so its frequency means little. The chain joins TRBV5-1 to TRBJ2-5; D gene unclear. Germline-derived CDR1 and CDR2 are SGHRS and YFSETQ. This CDR3 contains 12 residues. Trimming stripped 1 base from V and 2 bases from J, with 3 bases between. The CDR3 spells CASSLPQETQYF. The CDR3 DNA reads TGCGCCAGCAGCTTGCCTCAAGAGACCCAGTACTTC.

Note on this clonotype: One junction end disagrees with the germline gene, perhaps due to a read error. Because the library targeted alpha chains, this beta chain is an off-target read whose size means little. The rearrangement links TRBV7-2 to TRBJ2-7; 8 bases line up with TRBD2. Germline V gene sequence: CDR1 SGHTA, CDR2 FQGNSA. The length of the CDR3 is 14 residues. CDR3 in DNA: TGTGCCAGCAGCTTAATAGCGGGACTGTACGCGCAGTACTTC. This encodes CASSLIAGLYAQYF.

In this sample, this clonotype turned up a few times. With the library built for alpha chains, this beta chain is off target and its frequency is not meaningful. J is TRBJ2-7 and V is TRBV2, with D hard to call. The CDR3 consists of 13 residues. Germline V gene lookup returns CDR1 SNHLY and CDR2 FYNNEI. The germline V and J ends were trimmed by 4 bases and 2 bases, with 9 bases remaining between them. Written as DNA, the CDR3 is TGTGCCAGCAGTGGCGAGACACCCTACGAGCAGTACGTC. Residues: CASSGETPYEQYV.

Notes on this clonotype: As an off-target read in a library built for alpha chains, this beta chain has a frequency of little significance. The rearrangement links TRBV12-3 or TRBV12-4 to TRBJ2-3, with TRBD2 matching over 13 bases. The CDR3 is 15 residues long. V trimming: 6 bases; J trimming: 7 bases; junction bases outside the gene matches: 7. The CDR3: CASSGTSGKIYTQYF. CDR3 in DNA: TGTGCCAGCAGCGGGACTAGCGGGAAGATATATACGCAGTATTTT.

This clonotype appeared a few times. Being off target in a library aimed at alpha chains, this beta chain has a size of little meaning. The rearrangement uses TRBV3-1 and TRBJ2-7; 8 bases are a match to TRBD1. With 5 bases clipped from V and 5 bases from J, the junction kept 2 bases outside the gene matches. The germline CDR1 and CDR2 sequences are LGHDT and YNNKEL (reference sequence). The CDR3 is made up of 12 amino acids. CDR3 sequence: CASSNRGNEQYF. The CDR3 DNA reads as TGTGCCAGCAGCAACAGGGGGAACGAGCAGTACTTC.

Points on this clonotype: This beta chain is an off-target read within a library intended for alpha chains, so its frequency means little. The rearrangement joins TRBV27 to TRBJ1-2; the D gene is possibly TRBD1 (5 bases). This CDR3 comprises 14 residues. Deletions cut 6 bases from V and 0 bases from J, with 11 bases between. Per the germline V gene, CDR1 is MNHEY and CDR2 is SMNVEV (reference sequence). The CDR3 reads CASRKQEANYGYTF. As DNA, the CDR3 is TGTGCCAGCAGAAAACAGGAAGCTAACTATGGCTACACCTTC.

As regards this clonotype: This beta chain was picked up by a library intended for alpha chains and is off target, so its count carries little meaning. The chain is built from TRBV11-2 and TRBJ2-5; D not resolved. CDR1 SGHAT and CDR2 FQNNGV come from the germline V gene. The CDR3 extends over 13 amino acids. V lost 4 bases to trimming and J lost 7 bases, with 13 bases between them. The CDR3 bases are TGTGCCAGCAGCTCCCTCTCCCGTGGGACCCAGTACTTC. This sequence encodes CASSSLSRGTQYF.

Details on this clonotype: This beta chain is off target for a library built for alpha chains, so its abundance means little. The CDR3 region is CASSSGQLSSGANVLTF. Here the CDR3 DNA reads TGTGCCAGCAGCTCCGGACAACTAAGCTCTGGGGCCAACGTCCTGACTTTC. The J gene is TRBJ2-6, the V gene TRBV5-6; D is perhaps TRBD1 (5 bases). CDR3 size: 17 residues. Germline CDR1 is SGHDT and CDR2 is YYEEEE. V was clipped by 3 bases and J by 0 bases, with 13 bases between them.

In this sample, this clonotype turned up a few times. This beta chain is an unintended read in a library built for alpha chains; its size means little. The CDR3 here is CASSGGDNEQFF. The CDR3 DNA sequence: TGTGCCAGCAGTGGAGGGGACAATGAGCAGTTCTTC. The rearrangement uses TRBV6-5 and TRBJ2-1, with D possibly being TRBD2 (6 bases). The V end lost 5 bases, the J end lost 5 bases, and 7 bases lay between the germline ends. Germline lookup yields CDR1 MNHEY and CDR2 SVGAGI. This CDR3 contains 12 residues.

Worth noting for this clonotype: This beta chain lies outside the target of a library built for alpha chains; its clone size means little. V usage is TRBV29-1 and J usage is TRBJ2-7, with D perhaps matching TRBD1 (6 bases). The CDR3 spans 13 residues. With 5 bases removed from V and 3 bases from J, the gap between germline ends came to 14 bases. Germline V lookup: CDR1 SQVTM, CDR2 ANQGSEA. The chain's CDR3 is CSVSRPGVYEQYF. CDR3 coding DNA: TGCAGCGTTTCCCGACCAGGGGTCTACGAGCAGTACTTC.

Notes on this clonotype: For a library built for alpha chains, this beta chain is a stray read; little rests on its size. V is TRBV9 and J is TRBJ2-1, with TRBD2 as a possible D gene (7 bases). V lost 0 bases to trimming and J lost 2 bases, with 15 bases between them. Germline V lookup: CDR1 SGDLS, CDR2 YYNGEE. CDR3 length equals 17 residues. DNA for the CDR3: TGTGCCAGCAGCGTAGTTGGGGCGGGGGCAACCTACAATGAGCAGTTCTTC. It is translated as CASSVVGAGATYNEQFF.

As concerns this clonotype: A library prepared for alpha chains yielded this beta chain as an off-target read; its size is of little meaning. This rearrangement joins TRBV6-2 or TRBV6-3 to TRBJ2-3, with 10 positions matching TRBD1. Germline CDR1 MNHEY, CDR2 SVGEGT. The CDR3 runs to 16 residues. V lost 6 bases, J lost 5 bases, and 11 bases stayed unmatched. CDR3 sequence (DNA): TGTGCCAGCAGCAGTCTCGGGACAGGGGCAGGAGATACGCAGTATTTT. The encoded protein is CASSSLGTGAGDTQYF.